A selection of T cell receptor beta chains follows, all from one sample in a study of vaccination and CD4 T cells after COVID-19. Their target antigens are unknown. In TCRdb, the PCR reads were re-called with MiXCR into one record per CDR3 protein. Among 20,000 to 25,000 distinct CDR3 sequences listed, around a third were seen once. The specimen comprised CD4+ T cells from blood, cultured in vitro, sampled about 7 months after SARS-CoV-2 vaccination. The receptors derive from a human donor who had recovered from COVID-19. Both conserved end residues are part of each CDR3. The order of the fields is D gene, V gene, J gene, clone size, CDR3 DNA, CDR3 protein. A D gene is named only where the DNA matches it firmly. Rows give clone size only sometimes, using once, few, many, or a class for an expanded clone.

TRBD1	TRBV7-6	TRBJ1-1	.	TGTGCCAGCAGCTTACCCCCGACAGGGATGAACACTGAAGCTTTCTTT	CASSLPPTGMNTEAFF
.	TRBV7-6	TRBJ2-5	once	TGTGCCAGCAGCCGTGGTCCCAGGGGAGGAGGACAAGAGACCCAGTACTTC	CASSRGPRGGGQETQYF
.	TRBV27	TRBJ1-5	medium-sized	TGTGCCAGCAGTTTACGGCTTGGGCCCCAGCATTTT	CASSLRLGPQHF
.	TRBV27	TRBJ2-5	many	TGTGCCAGCAGTTTACGCCAAGAGACCCAGTACTTC	CASSLRQETQYF
.	TRBV10-3	TRBJ2-3	.	TGTGCCATCTGGGACAGCGGGAGCACAGATACGCAGTATTTT	CAIWDSGSTDTQYF
.	TRBV2	TRBJ1-5	.	TGTGCCAGCAGTGTAGAGAGCAATCAGCCCCAGCATTTT	CASSVESNQPQHF
TRBD2	TRBV2	TRBJ2-5	.	TGTGCCAGCAGTTATCTCCTAGCGGAAGAGACCCAGTACTTC	CASSYLLAEETQYF
.	TRBV20-1	TRBJ2-3	few	TGCAGTGCTAGAGATATCCGGGGTTCAGATACGCAGTATTTT	CSARDIRGSDTQYF
.	TRBV7-9	TRBJ2-1	.	TGTGCCAGCAGCTTAGGTTTATCGCCGGGACAAACTCCCGCCGAGTTCTTC	CASSLGLSPGQTPAEFF
TRBD1	TRBV12-3/TRBV12-4	TRBJ1-2	.	TGTGCCAGCAGTTCTGGACAGGATAACTATGGCTACACCTTC	CASSSGQDNYGYTF
.	TRBV20-1	TRBJ1-5	few	TGCAGTGCTAGAGTGAGGTATTCCAATCAGCCCCAGCATTTT	CSARVRYSNQPQHF
.	TRBV20-1	TRBJ1-5	few	TGCAGTGCTAACTCTGGCAATCAGCCCCAGCATTTT	CSANSGNQPQHF
TRBD1	TRBV7-6	TRBJ1-2	.	TGTGCCAGCAGCCCGGACAGGCGGGGCTACACCTTC	CASSPDRRGYTF
TRBD1	TRBV2	TRBJ2-1	.	TGTGCCAGCATTGGGGACAGGGGCCTCTCCTACAATGAGCAGTTCTTC	CASIGDRGLSYNEQFF